What follows describes a single T cell receptor (beta chain). CDR3 length: 16 residues. V shed 1 base and J 1 base; nucleotides not matched to a gene: 2. The germline gives CDR1 SGHTA, CDR2 FQGNSA. The record originates from a study of PD-L1 blockade in urothelial cancer. Each PCR had synthetic TCR analog templates added to it as a spike-in. TCRdb keeps only in-frame clones here, not all; method: immunoSEQ multiplex PCR. Of 85,000 to 90,000 clones listed, 90% to 95% were seen once; the top ten hold 7.5% to 10%. Pretreatment and on-treatment samples were taken, numbering 1 to 8 per patient. Sequencing was performed on PBMCs, taken around atezolizumab (anti-PD-L1) treatment. This clonotype was obtained from a man in his 60s with urothelial cancer. The chain recombines TRBV7-2 with TRBJ1-2; 11 nucleotides match TRBD1. The CDR3 bases are TGTGCCAGCAGCTTAGGGACAGGGGGCTATAACTATGGCTACACCTTC. Protein product: CASSLGTGGYNYGYTF.